These 20 T cell receptor beta chains came from one sample sequenced in a study of cytomegalovirus exposure and HLA in healthy donors. In the PCR, 60 Vbeta and 13 Jbeta primers were used. Repertoires were generated with immunoSEQ multiplex PCR, while TCRdb's copy carries only in-frame clones and drops some. The table lists some 150,000 clones, around 82% of them singletons. Sequencing was performed on PBMCs. The source of these receptors is a middle-aged man in good health and CMV-seronegative.

This clone was seen a handful of times. V is TRBV25-1 and J is TRBJ2-1, with TRBD2 identical over 8 bases. V dropped 3 bases and J dropped 6; count of bases not matched to a gene: 10. The CDR3 runs to 16 residues. The germline V gene has CDR1 MGHDK and CDR2 SYGVNS. The chain's CDR3 is CASSDTGTSASNEQFF. The CDR3 DNA reads as TGTGCCAGCAGTGATACCGGGACTAGTGCCAGCAATGAGCAGTTCTTC.

This rearrangement joins TRBV5-1 to TRBJ1-5; D ambiguous. The CDR3 extends over 14 amino acids. Germline CDR1 and CDR2: SGHRS and YFSETQ. Trimming took 4 bases from V and 6 from J, leaving 14 bases between them. This chain's CDR3 is CASSAAGEAQPQHF. For the CDR3, the DNA is TGCGCCAGCAGCGCGGCTGGGGAGGCTCAGCCCCAGCATTTT.

The rearrangement uses TRBV14 and TRBJ2-7; D is uncertain. V lost 4 bases and J 3 bases, leaving 4 bases between the germline ends. There are 11 residues in the CDR3. Per germline, CDR1 SGHDN and CDR2 FVKESK. As DNA, the CDR3 is TGTGCCAGCAGCCTAAACTACGAGCAGTACTTC. It encodes CASSLNYEQYF.

In this sample, this clone turned up once. V and J are TRBV30 and TRBJ2-6; 7 bases are a match to TRBD1. The CDR3 consists of 17 residues. Germline V lookup: CDR1 GTSNPN, CDR2 SVGIG (reference sequence). V lost 2 bases and J lost 0; bases outside the gene matches: 7. Here the CDR3 reads CAWSLGQLSSGANVLTF. CDR3 sequence (DNA): TGTGCCTGGAGTCTGGGACAGCTCAGCTCTGGGGCCAACGTCCTGACTTTC.

In nucleotides, the CDR3 is TGTGCCTGGAGAGATGGGGACAGGAGTTCGAACACCGGGGAGCTGTTTTTT. It encodes CAWRDGDRSSNTGELFF. This sequence joins TRBV30 and TRBJ2-2, with 8 bases identical to TRBD1. V was clipped by 3 bases and J by 0 bases; unmatched bases: 9. Germline CDR1 is GTSNPN and CDR2 is SVGIG (reference sequence). This CDR3 is 17 amino acids long.

The gene calls are TRBV29-1 and TRBJ2-1; 11 bases map to TRBD2. After removal of 6 bases from V and 6 bases from J, the junction contained 16 bases not matched to a gene. The CDR3 sequence is 17 residues long. The V gene's germline CDR1 is SQVTM and CDR2 ANQGSEA. The CDR3 loop reads CSVALAGVPRFGNEQFF. CDR3 nucleotide sequence: TGCAGCGTGGCACTAGCGGGAGTCCCGAGGTTTGGCAATGAGCAGTTCTTC.

This sequence joins TRBV20-1 and TRBJ1-1; D uncertain. This CDR3 has 11 amino acids. CDR1 and CDR2 from the germline V gene are DFQATT and SNEGSKA (reference sequence). With 7 bases removed from V and 1 base from J, the gap between germline ends came to 7 bases. CDR3 DNA: TGCAGTGGACGAGGGAACACTGAAGCTTTCTTT. Protein: CSGRGNTEAFF.

This clone was observed a few times. V usage is TRBV11-3 and J usage is TRBJ1-1; 9 bases fit TRBD1. Germline CDR1 reads SGHNT; CDR2 reads YENEEA. CDR3 length: 14 amino acids. The V segment lost 5 bases and the J segment 5 bases; nucleotides outside the gene matches: 6. CDR3 nucleotide sequence: TGTGCCAGCAGCCTTATCGGACAGGGGACTGAAGCTTTCTTT. This codes for CASSLIGQGTEAFF.

The chain has TRBV5-1 and TRBJ2-2; 10 positions agree with TRBD1. With 0 bases clipped from V and 6 bases from J, the junction kept 2 bases outside the gene matches. The CDR3 has 15 amino acids. Germline V gene data show CDR1 as SGHRS and CDR2 as YFSETQ. The CDR3 loop is CASSLEGQGPGELFF. In DNA form, the CDR3 reads TGCGCCAGCAGCTTGGAGGGACAGGGGCCCGGGGAGCTGTTTTTT.

V is TRBV18 and J is TRBJ1-1; maybe TRBD1 (5 bases). This CDR3 contains 12 residues. Between the trimmed V and J ends, which lost 2 bases and 6 bases, there was a span of 7 bases. CDR1 is KGHSH and CDR2 is LQKENI in the germline V gene. The CDR3 sequence is CASSPMTAEAFF. In DNA, the CDR3 is TGTGCCAGCTCACCAATGACAGCTGAAGCTTTCTTT.

The chain has TRBV11-3 and TRBJ2-1; D is unclear. Germline CDR1 reads SGHNT; CDR2 reads YENEEA. The CDR3 runs 15 residues. Between the trimmed V and J ends, which lost 2 bases and 0 bases, there was a span of 8 bases. The CDR3 is CASSLFVSSYNEQFF. Here the CDR3 DNA reads TGTGCCAGCAGCTTATTTGTCTCCTCCTACAATGAGCAGTTCTTC.

The chain has TRBV5-4 and TRBJ1-1; 7 bases are a match to TRBD1. Germline CDR1 SGHNT, CDR2 YYREEE (reference sequence). The J segment lost 5 bases and the V segment lost 7 bases, leaving 8 bases of the junction unmatched. The CDR3 is 13 residues long. CDR3 region: CASHPQGITEAFF. For the CDR3, the DNA is TGTGCCAGCCATCCACAGGGGATAACTGAAGCTTTCTTT.

This rearrangement joins TRBV7-2 to TRBJ2-7; D unclear. Germline assignment: CDR1 SGHTA and CDR2 FQGNSA. The V end was cut by 2 bases, the J end by 6 bases, with 17 bases between. This CDR3 comprises 15 residues. Written as DNA, the CDR3 is TGTGCCAGCAGCTTAAAGAGCGCCGCAATTAGCGAGCAGTACTTC. This gives the protein CASSLKSAAISEQYF. The complete variable domain, with remaining parts taken from reference TRBV7-2 and TRBJ2-7, reads GAGVSQSPSNKVTEKGKDVELRCDPISGHTALYWYRQSLGQGLEFLIYFQGNSAPDKSGLPSDRFSAERTGGSVSTLTIQRTQQEDSAVYLCASSLKSAAISEQYFGPGTRLTVT.

The chain carries TRBV6-6 and TRBJ2-4, with TRBD1 identical over 11 bases. Trimming removed 6 bases from V and 2 bases from J; junction bases left unmatched: 6. The germline V gene has CDR1 MNHNY and CDR2 SVGAGI (reference sequence). This CDR3 has 16 residues. The CDR3 protein is CASSLGQGDPKNIQYF. As DNA, the CDR3 is TGTGCCAGCAGCCTGGGACAGGGGGACCCCAAAAACATTCAGTACTTC.

This chain uses TRBV2 with TRBJ2-2, with a tentative D call TRBD1 (5 bases). The length of the CDR3 is 15 residues. Between the trimmed V and J ends, which lost 5 bases and 2 bases, there was a span of 12 bases. The germline CDR1 and CDR2 sequences are SNHLY and FYNNEI. The CDR3 DNA is TGTGCCAGCAGTCAGGTCCAGGGAAACACCGGGGAGCTGTTTTTT. It codes for CASSQVQGNTGELFF.

The chain is built from TRBV6-5 and TRBJ1-5; a possible D gene is TRBD1 (6 bases). V was cut by 5 bases and J by 0 bases, with 11 bases left in between. Germline lookup yields CDR1 MNHEY and CDR2 SVGAGI. This CDR3 is 15 amino acids long. The CDR3 region has the DNA TGTGCCAGCAGTCTGACAGGAAATAGCAATCAGCCCCAGCATTTT. Protein: CASSLTGNSNQPQHF.

The chain carries TRBV7-9 and TRBJ2-5; D unresolved. V was clipped by 4 bases and J by 2 bases, with 2 bases between them. The CDR3 runs to 11 residues. Per germline, CDR1 SEHNR and CDR2 FQNEAQ (reference sequence). CDR3 coding DNA: TGTGCCAGCAGCTCACAAGAGACCCAGTACTTC. It translates to CASSSQETQYF. The full variable domain, in which reference TRBV7-9 and TRBJ2-5 provide the parts outside the CDR3, is DTGVSQNPRHKITKRGQNVTFRCDPISEHNRLYWYRQTLGQGPEFLTYFQNEAQLEKSRLLSDRFSAERPKGSFSTLEIQRTEQGDSAMYLCASSSQETQYFGPGTRLLVL.

The chain is built from TRBV5-1 and TRBJ2-1; tentative D call: TRBD2 (6 bases). This CDR3 comprises 15 residues. Trimming removed 5 bases from V and 8 bases from J, with 20 bases in between. CDR1 is SGHRS and CDR2 is YFSETQ in the germline V gene. CDR3 DNA: TGCGCCAGCAGGGCAAGTATCTCGTCGGGGGATGAGCAGTTCTTC. Translating gives CASRASISSGDEQFF. The entire variable domain, with the rest obtained from reference TRBV5-1 and TRBJ2-1, is as follows: KAGVTQTPRYLIKTRGQQVTLSCSPISGHRSVSWYQQTPGQGLQFLFEYFSETQRNKGNFPGRFSGRQFSNSRSEMNVSTLELGDSALYLCASRASISSGDEQFFGPGTRLTVL.

J is TRBJ1-1 and V is TRBV18, with a possible D match to TRBD1 (5 bases). Germline CDR1 KGHSH, CDR2 LQKENI. This CDR3 comprises 15 residues. Trimming cost V 4 bases and J 0 bases, with 12 bases left between them. The CDR3 coding sequence is TGTGCCAGCTCACGGACAAGCCTCATGAACACTGAAGCTTTCTTT. It specifies CASSRTSLMNTEAFF.

The chain carries TRBV7-6 and TRBJ1-4; no definite D call. V gave up 2 bases and J gave up 5 bases, with 12 bases separating them. The CDR3 extends over 15 amino acids. The germline V gene has CDR1 SGHVS and CDR2 FNYEAQ. DNA for the CDR3: TGTGCCAGCAGCTTAACTGGCGGGGAAAATGAAAAACTGTTTTTT. Translation gives CASSLTGGENEKLFF.